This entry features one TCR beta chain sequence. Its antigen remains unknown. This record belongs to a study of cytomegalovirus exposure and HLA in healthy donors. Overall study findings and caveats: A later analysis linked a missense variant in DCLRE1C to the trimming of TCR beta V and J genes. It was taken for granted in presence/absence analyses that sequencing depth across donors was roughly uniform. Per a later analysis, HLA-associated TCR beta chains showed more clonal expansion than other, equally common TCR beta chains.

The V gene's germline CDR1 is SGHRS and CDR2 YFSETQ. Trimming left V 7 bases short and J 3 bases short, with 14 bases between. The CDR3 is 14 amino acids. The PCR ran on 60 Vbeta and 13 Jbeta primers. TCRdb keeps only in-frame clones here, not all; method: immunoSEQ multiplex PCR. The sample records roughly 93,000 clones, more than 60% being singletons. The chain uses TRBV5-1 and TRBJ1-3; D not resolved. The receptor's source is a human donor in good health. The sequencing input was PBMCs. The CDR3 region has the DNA TGCGCCAGCGCGGATATGGGTGATGGAAACACCATATATTTT. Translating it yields CASADMGDGNTIYF.